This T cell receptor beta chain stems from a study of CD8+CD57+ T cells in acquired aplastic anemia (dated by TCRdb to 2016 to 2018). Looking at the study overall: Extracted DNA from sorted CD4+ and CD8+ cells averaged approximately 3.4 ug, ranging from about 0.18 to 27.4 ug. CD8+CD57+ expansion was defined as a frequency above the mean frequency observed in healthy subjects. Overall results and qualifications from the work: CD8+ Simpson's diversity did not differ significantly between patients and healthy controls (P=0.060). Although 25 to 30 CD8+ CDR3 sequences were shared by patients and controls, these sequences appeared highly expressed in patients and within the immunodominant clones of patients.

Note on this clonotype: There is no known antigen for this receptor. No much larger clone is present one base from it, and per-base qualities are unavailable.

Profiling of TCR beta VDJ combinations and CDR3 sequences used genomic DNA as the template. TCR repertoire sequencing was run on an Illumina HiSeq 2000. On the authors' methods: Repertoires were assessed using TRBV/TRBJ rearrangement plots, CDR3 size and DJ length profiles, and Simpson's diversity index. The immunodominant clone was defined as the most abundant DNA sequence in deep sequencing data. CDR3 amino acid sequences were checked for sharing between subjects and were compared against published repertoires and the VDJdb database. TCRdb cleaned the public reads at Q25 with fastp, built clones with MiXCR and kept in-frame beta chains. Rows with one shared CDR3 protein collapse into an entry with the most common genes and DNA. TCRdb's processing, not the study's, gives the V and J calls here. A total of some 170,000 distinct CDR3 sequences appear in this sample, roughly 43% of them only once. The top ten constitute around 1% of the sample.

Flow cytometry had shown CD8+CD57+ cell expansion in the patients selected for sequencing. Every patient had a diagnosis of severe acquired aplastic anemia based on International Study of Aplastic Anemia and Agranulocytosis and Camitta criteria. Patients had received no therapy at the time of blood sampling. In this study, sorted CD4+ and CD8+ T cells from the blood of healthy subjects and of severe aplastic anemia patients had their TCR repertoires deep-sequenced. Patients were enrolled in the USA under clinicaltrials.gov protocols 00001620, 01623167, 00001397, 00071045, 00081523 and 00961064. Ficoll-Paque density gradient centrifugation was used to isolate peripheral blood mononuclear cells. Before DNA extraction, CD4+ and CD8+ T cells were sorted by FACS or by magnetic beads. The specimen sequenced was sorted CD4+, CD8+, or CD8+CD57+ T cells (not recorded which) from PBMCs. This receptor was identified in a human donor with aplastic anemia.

In nucleotides, the sequence is TGCAGTGCTGGACGCCCGACAGGGAGGGGAACCTACGAGCAGTACTTC. Its amino acids are CSAGRPTGRGTYEQYF. The rearrangement joined TRBV20-1 to TRBJ2-7; the D gene could be either TRBD1 or TRBD2, each agreeing at 7 bases. The germline V gene (reference sequence) sets CDR1 to DFQATT and CDR2 to SNEGSKA. At the junction V is shortened by 5 bases and J by 2 bases, with 22 bases in between. The cysteine opens and the phenylalanine closes a CDR3 of 16 amino acids. Just the 48-base CDR3 DNA is kept, in frame starting at base 1.